The clone carrying this TCR beta chain was detected once. Its antigen is currently unknown. The CDR3 has 17 amino acids. V dropped 4 bases and J dropped 5 bases, with 23 bases sitting between them. Germline V gives CDR1 MNHEY, CDR2 SVGAGI. This sample stems from a study of T cell repertoires in cytomegalovirus infection. Turning to the study itself: Through public TCR beta signatures, both CMV infection and matching HLA type were indicated.

TCRdb redid the calling of the reads with MiXCR, one entry per CDR3 protein. The top ten clones hold over 12% of a sample with around 900,000 distinct CDR3 sequences, around 32% of them seen once. The source material was cultured CD8+ T cells from PBMCs, sampled from culture after CMV antigen stimulation. The chain links TRBV6-5 to TRBJ2-5, with D tentatively TRBD1 (6 bases). This TCR derives from a human donor in good health (CMV status not recorded). Some clones in this sample may be carry-over from other donors' samples. This CDR3 reads CASSSISHLPGEETQYF. The CDR3 DNA reads TGTGCCAGCAGTTCGATATCCCATCTCCCAGGGGAGGAGACCCAGTACTTC.